Below, 27 T cell receptor beta chains from the same sample are listed, as sequenced in a study of cytotoxic CD8 clonotypes in ibrutinib-treated CLL. Repertoires were generated with immunoSEQ multiplex PCR, while TCRdb's copy carries only in-frame clones and drops some. The sample has 100,000 to 150,000 clones, approximately 83% seen once. The specimen comprised PBMCs, sampled after 24 months of ibrutinib treatment. These receptors all stem from a human donor with chronic lymphocytic leukemia.

The rearrangement joins TRBV7-2 to TRBJ2-1; D ambiguous. V lost 5 bases to trimming and J lost 4 bases, with 15 bases between them. The germline gives CDR1 SGHTA, CDR2 FQGNSA. This CDR3 region has 15 residues. CDR3 in amino acids: CASSPAMGGYNEQFF. The CDR3, as DNA: TGTGCCAGCAGCCCCGCGATGGGTGGGTACAATGAGCAGTTCTTC.

The chain is built from TRBV2 and TRBJ1-5; 7 bases line up with TRBD1. The length of the CDR3 is 16 residues. The J segment lost 2 bases and the V segment lost 5 bases, leaving 9 bases of the junction unmatched. Germline V lookup: CDR1 SNHLY, CDR2 FYNNEI. In DNA, the CDR3 is TGTGCCAGCAGTCGCCAGGGGGTCTTAGGCAATCAGCCCCAGCATTTT. Translated: CASSRQGVLGNQPQHF. Drawing the rest from reference TRBV2 and TRBJ1-5, the complete variable domain is EPEVTQTPSHQVTQMGQEVILRCVPISNHLYFYWYRQILGQKVEFLVSFYNNEISEKSEIFDDQFSVERPDGSNFTLKIRSTKLEDSAMYFCASSRQGVLGNQPQHFGDGTRLSIL.

This chain links TRBV21-1 with TRBJ1-1. TRBV21-1 has pseudogene status. The CDR3 spans 13 residues. CDR3 protein: CASSPRGGRGAFF. The DNA for the CDR3 is TGTGCCAGCAGCCCTCGAGGGGGGAGAGGAGCTTTCTTT.

V gene TRBV5-8 combines with J gene TRBJ1-5; weak D call: TRBD1 (5 bases). Germline V lookup: CDR1 SGHTS, CDR2 YDEGEE. The CDR3 loop spans 15 amino acids. V lost 6 bases and J lost 0, with 13 bases in between. The CDR3 reads CASTEGIRSNQPQHF. The CDR3 bases are TGTGCCAGCACCGAGGGGATTCGTAGCAATCAGCCCCAGCATTTT.

This sequence joins TRBV7-2 and TRBJ2-7; no clear D gene. Deletions cut 5 bases from V and 3 bases from J, with 17 bases between. The CDR3 has 15 residues. Germline CDR1 is SGHTA and CDR2 is FQGNSA. The DNA of the CDR3 is TGTGCCAGCAGCATTTCAGGCGTAACCGGCTACGAGCAGTACTTC. Its protein product is CASSISGVTGYEQYF.

The rearrangement links TRBV4-1 to TRBJ1-5; 10 bases are shared with TRBD1. The CDR3 totals 16 residues. Germline-derived CDR1 and CDR2 are MGHRA and YSYEKL. Trimming at V came to 1 base and at J to 6 bases, leaving 6 bases not matched to a gene. In DNA, the CDR3 is TGCGCCAGCAGCCAAGGACAGGGGGCGGGGGGTCAGCCCCAGCATTTT. This codes for CASSQGQGAGGQPQHF.

The chain employs TRBV5-1 and TRBJ1-2; TRBD1 aligns across 7 bases. The germline V gene has CDR1 SGHRS and CDR2 YFSETQ. The CDR3 contains 16 residues. V lost 4 bases to trimming and J lost 2 bases; unmatched junction nucleotides: 11. The CDR3 DNA is TGCGCCAGCAGCCACCAGACGACAGGGCACAACTATGGCTACACCTTC. As protein: CASSHQTTGHNYGYTF.

The chain recombines TRBV2 with TRBJ1-1; D uncertain. The CDR3 totals 12 residues. V was pared by 2 bases and J by 8 bases, with 9 bases between. Germline CDR1 and CDR2: SNHLY and FYNNEI. The CDR3 bases are TGTGCCAGCAGTGAACGAGGCCCGGAAGCTTTCTTT. Translating gives CASSERGPEAFF. The complete variable domain, with remaining parts taken from reference TRBV2 and TRBJ1-1, reads EPEVTQTPSHQVTQMGQEVILRCVPISNHLYFYWYRQILGQKVEFLVSFYNNEISEKSEIFDDQFSVERPDGSNFTLKIRSTKLEDSAMYFCASSERGPEAFFGQGTRLTVV.

Concerning this clone: The junction and the germline gene differ at one end; a read error may be behind it. The rearrangement joins TRBV11-2 to TRBJ2-7; D might be TRBD1 (6 bases). CDR3 length equals 12 residues. Per the germline V gene, CDR1 is SGHAT and CDR2 is FQNNGV. The CDR3 region has the DNA TGTGCCAGCAGCTTAGAATACAGGGAAGTATTCTTC. Translating gives CASSLEYREVFF.

This clone was found a few times. This chain connects TRBV5-1 to TRBJ2-1; 7 bases line up with TRBD2. V lost 4 bases and J lost 0; bases outside the gene matches: 19. From germline, CDR1 is SGHRS and CDR2 YFSETQ. CDR3 length: 20 residues. In DNA form, the CDR3 reads TGCGCCAGCAGCCTCAGTGGGAGGGTAGCTTCCCCAAGCTCCTACAATGAGCAGTTCTTC. It is translated as CASSLSGRVASPSSYNEQFF.

The CDR3 bases are TGTGCCAGCAGCACAGGGGGGAGCGGACAGCGACGGGCTAATGAAAAACTGTTTTTT. Translating it yields CASSTGGSGQRRANEKLFF. The rearrangement links TRBV27 to TRBJ1-4; the match to TRBD1 covers 8 bases. Looked up from germline, CDR1 is MNHEY and CDR2 is SMNVEV (reference sequence). V lost 6 bases to trimming and J lost 3 bases; unmatched junction nucleotides: 18. This CDR3 region has 19 residues. Based on the CDR3 plus reference TRBV27 and TRBJ1-4, the full variable domain is EAQVTQNPRYLITVTGKKLTVTCSQNMNHEYMSWYRQDPGLGLRQIYYSMNVEVTDKGDVPEGYKVSRKEKRNFPLILESPSPNQTSLYFCASSTGGSGQRRANEKLFFGSGTQLSVL.

The chain carries TRBV9 and TRBJ2-3; TRBD2 aligns across 7 bases. V shed 4 bases and J 5 bases; nucleotides not matched to a gene: 13. The CDR3 is made up of 16 amino acids. Germline CDR1 is SGDLS and CDR2 is YYNGEE. The CDR3 DNA follows: TGTGCCAGCAGCCCCCGCAGGGCGGGGAGGGGAGATACGCAGTATTTT. It specifies CASSPRRAGRGDTQYF.

The rearrangement joins TRBV7-9 to TRBJ1-1; D possibly corresponds to TRBD1 (5 bases). This CDR3 comprises 17 residues. With 0 bases removed from V and 3 bases from J, the gap between germline ends came to 17 bases. Germline CDR1 SEHNR, CDR2 FQNEAQ (reference sequence). This CDR3 is CASSLAPTGNRDTEAFF. The CDR3 DNA follows: TGTGCCAGCAGCTTAGCCCCCACAGGAAATAGGGACACTGAAGCTTTCTTT.

This clone was recorded a few times. The genes are TRBV18 and TRBJ1-6; D is unclear. This CDR3 comprises 15 residues. V lost 3 bases and J 7 bases, leaving 13 bases between the germline ends. Germline loops: CDR1 KGHSH, CDR2 LQKENI. The CDR3 DNA sequence: TGTGCCAGCTCACCGACGGGAGCGCGGAATTCACCCCTCCACTTT. Translated: CASSPTGARNSPLHF. Full variable domain (remainder filled in from reference TRBV18 and TRBJ1-6): NAGVMQNPRHLVRRRGQEARLRCSPMKGHSHVYWYRQLPEEGLKFMVYLQKENIIDESGMPKERFSAEFPKEGPSILRIQQVVRGDSAAYFCASSPTGARNSPLHFGNGTRLTVT.

The V gene is TRBV19, the J gene TRBJ1-2, with a weak D call TRBD1 (5 bases). This CDR3 region has 14 residues. CDR1 and CDR2 from the germline V gene are LNHDA and SQIVND (reference sequence). Deletions cut 0 bases from V and 4 bases from J, with 9 bases between. The CDR3 sequence is CASSIEPGTYGYTF. The CDR3 DNA is TGTGCCAGTAGTATAGAACCGGGGACCTATGGCTACACCTTC.

The V call is TRBV9, the J call TRBJ2-7, with D uncertain. The CDR3 extends over 15 amino acids. The germline V and J ends were trimmed by 2 bases and 4 bases, with 16 bases remaining between them. Per germline, CDR1 SGDLS and CDR2 YYNGEE. The CDR3 coding sequence is TGTGCCAGCAGCGTCGGAATCGGAGAAACTTACGAGCAGTACTTC. Its protein is CASSVGIGETYEQYF.

The chain recombines TRBV19 with TRBJ2-7; weak D call: TRBD1 (6 bases). CDR1 and CDR2 (germline): LNHDA, SQIVND (reference sequence). The germline V and J ends were trimmed by 0 bases and 4 bases, with 16 bases remaining between them. The CDR3 runs 16 residues. In DNA, the CDR3 is TGTGCCAGTAGTATAGATATGAGCCAAGGGACATACGAGCAGTACTTC. It specifies CASSIDMSQGTYEQYF.

The chain carries TRBV5-6 and TRBJ1-1, with 8 bases matching TRBD1. Germline CDR1 reads SGHDT; CDR2 reads YYEEEE. The length of the CDR3 is 15 residues. J gave up 5 bases and V 3 bases, and 9 bases lay outside the gene matches. CDR3 coding DNA: TGTGCCAGCAGCTGGACTGACAGGGGTGGAACTGAAGCTTTCTTT. Translated, it gives CASSWTDRGGTEAFF.

The genes are TRBV6-5 and TRBJ2-1; 7 nucleotides line up with TRBD2. The CDR3 spans 15 residues. Losses at the gene ends were 2 bases for V and 9 bases for J; bases not matched to a gene: 10. Per germline, CDR1 MNHEY and CDR2 SVGAGI. CDR3 in DNA: TGTGCCAGCAGTTACCCTAGGGGACTAACGAGTGAGCAGTTCTTC. It is translated as CASSYPRGLTSEQFF.

The chain couples TRBV6-5 to TRBJ2-1; D uncertain. The CDR3 spans 15 residues. The germline gives CDR1 MNHEY, CDR2 SVGAGI. The V and J ends lost 5 bases and 8 bases respectively, with 19 bases between them. CDR3 region: CASSQTLDRWHEQFF. In DNA, the CDR3 is TGTGCCAGCAGTCAGACTCTCGACCGGTGGCATGAGCAGTTCTTC.

The rearrangement joins TRBV10-3 to TRBJ2-3; 8 bases align to TRBD2. Trimming took 6 bases from V and 5 from J; bases not matched to a gene: 10. The CDR3 covers 15 residues. Germline assignment: CDR1 ENHRY and CDR2 SYGVKD. The CDR3 reads CAISPGTREGDTQYF. CDR3 coding DNA: TGTGCCATCAGCCCCGGGACTAGGGAGGGAGATACGCAGTATTTT.

The chain links TRBV15 to TRBJ2-7, with D possibly called TRBD1 or TRBD2 (6 bases each). The length of the CDR3 is 15 residues. Germline V gene data show CDR1 as LNHNV and CDR2 as YYDKDF (reference sequence). V was trimmed by 0 bases and J by 5 bases, leaving 14 bases between them. This CDR3 reads CATSRDPGGFNEQYF. Written as DNA, the CDR3 is TGTGCCACCAGCAGAGATCCCGGGGGCTTCAACGAGCAGTACTTC.

In the case of this clone: A far larger clone is just one base off, so this is likely a read error. Additional DNA sequences in this sample encode the identical CDR3. This sequence joins TRBV4-1 and TRBJ1-6, with D unclear. This CDR3 contains 13 residues. Germline CDR1 reads MGHRA; CDR2 reads YSYEKL. The CDR3, as DNA: TGCGCCAGTAGCCAAGTAGGGAATTGGGCCCTCCACTTT. It yields the protein CASSQVGNWALHF.

The V call is TRBV4-2, the J call TRBJ2-7; 8 bases are shared with TRBD2. Germline lookup yields CDR1 LGHNA and CDR2 YNFKEQ. The trim removed 0 bases at V and 4 bases at J, leaving 8 bases unmatched. The CDR3 length is 16 residues. CDR3 in amino acids: CASSQEFGGAEYEQYF. CDR3 sequence (DNA): TGTGCCAGCAGCCAAGAGTTCGGGGGGGCCGAGTACGAGCAGTACTTC.

V gene TRBV6-5 combines with J gene TRBJ1-1; the match to TRBD1 covers 9 bases. The germline V gene has CDR1 MNHEY and CDR2 SVGAGI. Trimming at V came to 4 bases and at J to 1 base, leaving 4 bases not matched to a gene. The CDR3 is 15 residues long. Here the CDR3 DNA reads TGTGCCAGCAGTTCTCCGGGACAGGGGAACACTGAAGCTTTCTTT. It specifies CASSSPGQGNTEAFF.

The CDR3 bases are TGTGCCAGCAGTCAGGCCGCCCCGGGATTCGAGCAGTTCTTC. As protein: CASSQAAPGFEQFF. V usage is TRBV7-3 and J usage is TRBJ2-1, with D perhaps matching TRBD2 (5 bases). In germline, CDR1 is SGHTA, CDR2 FQGTGA. The CDR3 has 14 amino acids. Between the trimmed V and J ends, which lost 6 bases and 10 bases, there was a span of 19 bases.

The rearrangement links TRBV14 to TRBJ2-2; D may be TRBD2 (5 bases). The CDR3 loop spans 17 amino acids. V gave up 1 base and J gave up 4 bases, with 16 bases separating them. Per germline, CDR1 SGHDN and CDR2 FVKESK. The CDR3 sequence: CASSQVRKKSGTGELFF. The CDR3 DNA reads as TGTGCCAGCAGCCAAGTCCGGAAGAAGAGCGGCACCGGGGAGCTGTTTTTT.